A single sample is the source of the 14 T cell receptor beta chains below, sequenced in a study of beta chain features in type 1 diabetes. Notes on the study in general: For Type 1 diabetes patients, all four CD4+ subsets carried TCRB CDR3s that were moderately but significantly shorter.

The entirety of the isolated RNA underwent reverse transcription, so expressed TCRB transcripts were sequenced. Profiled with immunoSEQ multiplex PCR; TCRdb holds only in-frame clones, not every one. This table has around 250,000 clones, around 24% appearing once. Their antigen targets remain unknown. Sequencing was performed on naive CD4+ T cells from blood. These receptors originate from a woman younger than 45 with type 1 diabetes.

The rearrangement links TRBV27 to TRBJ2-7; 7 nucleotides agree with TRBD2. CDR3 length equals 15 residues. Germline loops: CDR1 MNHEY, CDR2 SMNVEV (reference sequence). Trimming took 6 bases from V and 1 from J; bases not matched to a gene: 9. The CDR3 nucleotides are TGTGCCAGCAGCCCTGGGGGGGTTAATTCCTACGAGCAGTACTTC. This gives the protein CASSPGGVNSYEQYF.

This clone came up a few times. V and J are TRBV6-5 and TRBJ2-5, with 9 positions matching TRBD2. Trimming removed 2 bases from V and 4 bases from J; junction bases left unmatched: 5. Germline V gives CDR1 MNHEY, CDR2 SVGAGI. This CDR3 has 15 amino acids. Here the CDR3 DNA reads TGTGCCAGCAGTTACGACGCGGGAGGGCCAGAGACCCAGTACTTC. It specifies CASSYDAGGPETQYF.

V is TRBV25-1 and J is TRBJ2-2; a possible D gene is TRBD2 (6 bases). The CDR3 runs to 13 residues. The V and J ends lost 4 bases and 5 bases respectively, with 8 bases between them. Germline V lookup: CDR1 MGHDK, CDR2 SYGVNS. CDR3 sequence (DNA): TGTGCCAGCAGTGTTAGCGGAACCGGGGAGCTGTTTTTT. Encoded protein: CASSVSGTGELFF. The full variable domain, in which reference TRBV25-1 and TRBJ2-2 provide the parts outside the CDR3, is EADIYQTPRYLVIGTGKKITLECSQTMGHDKMYWYQQDPGMELHLIHYSYGVNSTEKGDLSSESTVSRIRTEHFPLTLESARPSHTSQYLCASSVSGTGELFFGEGSRLTVL.

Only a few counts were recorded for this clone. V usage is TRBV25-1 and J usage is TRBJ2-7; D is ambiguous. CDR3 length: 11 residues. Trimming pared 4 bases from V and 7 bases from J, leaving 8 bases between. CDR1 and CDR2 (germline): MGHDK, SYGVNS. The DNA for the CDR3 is TGTGCCAGCAGTGTGAGCCGGGAGCAGTACTTC. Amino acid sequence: CASSVSREQYF.

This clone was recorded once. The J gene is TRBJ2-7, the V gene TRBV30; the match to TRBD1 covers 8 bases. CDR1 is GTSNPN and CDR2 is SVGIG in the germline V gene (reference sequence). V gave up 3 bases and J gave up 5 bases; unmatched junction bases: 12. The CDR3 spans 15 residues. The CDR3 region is CAWRPPDREYHEQYF. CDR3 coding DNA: TGTGCCTGGAGACCTCCGGACAGGGAGTACCACGAGCAGTACTTC.

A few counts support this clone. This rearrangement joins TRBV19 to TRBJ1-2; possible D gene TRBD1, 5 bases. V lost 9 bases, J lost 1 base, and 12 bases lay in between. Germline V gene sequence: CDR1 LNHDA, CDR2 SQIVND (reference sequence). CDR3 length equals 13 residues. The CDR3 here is CASHFDSNYGYTF. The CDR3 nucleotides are TGTGCCAGCCATTTCGACAGTAACTATGGCTACACCTTC.

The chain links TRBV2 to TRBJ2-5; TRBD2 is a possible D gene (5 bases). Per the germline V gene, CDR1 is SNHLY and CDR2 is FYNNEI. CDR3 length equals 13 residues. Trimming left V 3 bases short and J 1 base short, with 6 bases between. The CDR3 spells CASSDTSQETQYF. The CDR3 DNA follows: TGTGCCAGCAGTGATACTAGCCAAGAGACCCAGTACTTC.

This CDR3 is CAWSFSGYEQYF. DNA for the CDR3: TGTGCCTGGAGTTTCTCCGGCTACGAGCAGTACTTC. The chain has TRBV30 and TRBJ2-7; D unresolved. V lost 2 bases and J lost 3, with 8 bases in between. Germline CDR1 is GTSNPN and CDR2 is SVGIG (reference sequence). The CDR3 runs 12 residues. Full variable domain (remainder filled in from reference TRBV30 and TRBJ2-7): SQTIHQWPATLVQPVGSPLSLECTVEGTSNPNLYWYRQAAGRGLQLLFYSVGIGQISSEVPQNLSASRPQDRQFILSSKKLLLSDSGFYLCAWSFSGYEQYFGPGTRLTVT.

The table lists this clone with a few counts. CDR3 coding DNA: TGTGCCAGCAGCCAAGATAGCGCCCTGACCCTCTACGAGCAGTACTTC. Translating gives CASSQDSALTLYEQYF. This chain uses TRBV4-2 with TRBJ2-7; perhaps TRBD2 as D (5 bases). This CDR3 region has 16 residues. Germline assignment: CDR1 LGHNA and CDR2 YNFKEQ. The V and J ends lost 0 bases and 3 bases respectively, with 15 bases between them.

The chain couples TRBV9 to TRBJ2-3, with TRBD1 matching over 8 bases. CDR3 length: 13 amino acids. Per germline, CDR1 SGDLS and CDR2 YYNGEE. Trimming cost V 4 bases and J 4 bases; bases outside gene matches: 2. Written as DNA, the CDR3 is TGTGCCAGCAGCATACAGGGGGCAGATACGCAGTATTTT. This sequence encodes CASSIQGADTQYF.

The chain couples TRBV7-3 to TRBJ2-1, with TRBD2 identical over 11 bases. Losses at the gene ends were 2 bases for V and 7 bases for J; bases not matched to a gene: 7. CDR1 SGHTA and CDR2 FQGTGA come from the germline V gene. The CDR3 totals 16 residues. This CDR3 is CASSLWVSSGRNEQFF. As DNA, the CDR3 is TGTGCCAGCAGCTTATGGGTGTCTAGCGGGAGGAATGAGCAGTTCTTC. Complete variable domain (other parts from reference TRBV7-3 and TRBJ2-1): GAGVSQTPSNKVTEKGKYVELRCDPISGHTALYWYRQSLGQGPEFLIYFQGTGAADDSGLPNDRFFAVRPEGSVSTLKIQRTERGDSAVYLCASSLWVSSGRNEQFFGPGTRLTVL.

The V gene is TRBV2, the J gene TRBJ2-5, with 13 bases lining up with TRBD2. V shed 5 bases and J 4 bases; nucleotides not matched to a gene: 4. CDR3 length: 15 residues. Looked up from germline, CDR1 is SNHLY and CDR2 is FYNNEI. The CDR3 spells CASSRTSGSAETQYF. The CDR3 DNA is TGTGCCAGCAGTCGGACTAGCGGGAGCGCAGAGACCCAGTACTTC. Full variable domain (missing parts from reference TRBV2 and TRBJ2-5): EPEVTQTPSHQVTQMGQEVILRCVPISNHLYFYWYRQILGQKVEFLVSFYNNEISEKSEIFDDQFSVERPDGSNFTLKIRSTKLEDSAMYFCASSRTSGSAETQYFGPGTRLLVL.

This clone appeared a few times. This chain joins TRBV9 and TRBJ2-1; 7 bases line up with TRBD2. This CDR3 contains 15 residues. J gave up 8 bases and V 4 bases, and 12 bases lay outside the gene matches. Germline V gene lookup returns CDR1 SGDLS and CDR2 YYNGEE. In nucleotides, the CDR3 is TGTGCCAGCAGCTCCCGAGGAGCGGGATCAGATGAGCAGTTCTTC. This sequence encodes CASSSRGAGSDEQFF. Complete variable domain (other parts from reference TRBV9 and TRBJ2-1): DSGVTQTPKHLITATGQRVTLRCSPRSGDLSVYWYQQSLDQGLQFLIQYYNGEERAKGNILERFSAQQFPDLHSELNLSSLELGDSALYFCASSSRGAGSDEQFFGPGTRLTVL.

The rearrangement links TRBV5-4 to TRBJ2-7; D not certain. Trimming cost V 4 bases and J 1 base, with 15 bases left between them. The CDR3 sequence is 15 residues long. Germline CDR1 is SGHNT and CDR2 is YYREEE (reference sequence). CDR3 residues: CASSLMIARSYEQYF. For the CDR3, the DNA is TGTGCCAGCAGCCTCATGATAGCCCGATCCTACGAGCAGTACTTC.